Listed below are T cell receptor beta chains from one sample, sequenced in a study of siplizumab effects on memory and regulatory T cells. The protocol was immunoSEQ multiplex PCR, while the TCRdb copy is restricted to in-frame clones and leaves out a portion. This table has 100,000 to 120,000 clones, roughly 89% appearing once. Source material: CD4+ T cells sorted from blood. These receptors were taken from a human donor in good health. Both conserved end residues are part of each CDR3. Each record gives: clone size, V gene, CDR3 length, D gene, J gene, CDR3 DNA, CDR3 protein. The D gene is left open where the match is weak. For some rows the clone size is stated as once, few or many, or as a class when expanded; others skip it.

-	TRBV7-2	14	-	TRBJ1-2	TGTGCCAGCAGCTTAGTGGCGGGGTCGGATGGCTACACCTTC	CASSLVAGSDGYTF
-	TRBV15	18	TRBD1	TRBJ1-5	TGTGCCACCAGCAGAGATCGGACAGGGGGCTATAGCAATCAGCCCCAGCATTTT	CATSRDRTGGYSNQPQHF
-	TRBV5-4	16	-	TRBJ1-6	TGTGCCAGCAGCTTTGTCAGCCATTCGGGAAATTCACCCCTCCACTTT	CASSFVSHSGNSPLHF
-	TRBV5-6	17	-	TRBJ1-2	TGTGCCAGCAGCCCTCGAATGACAGGACGGCTTAACTATGGCTACACCTTC	CASSPRMTGRLNYGYTF
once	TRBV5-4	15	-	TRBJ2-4	TGTGCCAGCAGCTTGTTTGCGATAGCCAAAAACATTCAGTACTTC	CASSLFAIAKNIQYF
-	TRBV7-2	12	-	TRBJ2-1	TGTGCCAGCAGCGACCCAACCTTTGAGCAGTTCTTC	CASSDPTFEQFF
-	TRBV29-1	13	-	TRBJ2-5	TGCAGCGTTGCTGGGGCAGAACAAGAGACCCAGTACTTC	CSVAGAEQETQYF
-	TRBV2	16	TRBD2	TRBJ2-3	TGTGCCAGCAGTGAACGGGTACTAGCGAACACAGATACGCAGTATTTT	CASSERVLANTDTQYF
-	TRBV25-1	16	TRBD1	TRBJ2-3	TGTGCCAGCAGTGACCGCGACAGGGAAGGCACAGATACGCAGTATTTT	CASSDRDREGTDTQYF
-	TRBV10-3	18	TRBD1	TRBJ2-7	TGTGCCTCGAATACTGGGACAGCAGATCCATATATATCCTACGAGCAGTACTTC	CASNTGTADPYISYEQYF
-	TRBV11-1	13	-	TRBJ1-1	TGTGCCAGCAGCTTAGCGTTCAGGGATGAAGCTTTCTTT	CASSLAFRDEAFF
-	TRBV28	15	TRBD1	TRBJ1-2	TGTGCCAGCAGCCCCCGGGACAGGAGAGTCTATGGCTACACCTTC	CASSPRDRRVYGYTF
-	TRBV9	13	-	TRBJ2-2	TGTGCCAGCAGCGTAGAGTGGTCCGGGGAGCTGTTTTTT	CASSVEWSGELFF
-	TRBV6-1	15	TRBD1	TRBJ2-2	TGTGCCAGCAGCGTTAGAGGGGGCGCCACCGGGGAGCTGTTTTTT	CASSVRGGATGELFF
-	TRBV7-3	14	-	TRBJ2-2	TGTGCCAGCAGCTTGGGGCTTGGTGGCGGGGAGCTGTTTTTT	CASSLGLGGGELFF
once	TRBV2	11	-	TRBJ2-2	TGTGCCAGCAGTCAAATGGGGGAGCTGTTTTTT	CASSQMGELFF
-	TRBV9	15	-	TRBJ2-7	TGTGCCAGCAGCCCAAGGGGGGGGTCTTCCTACGAGCAGTACTTC	CASSPRGGSSYEQYF
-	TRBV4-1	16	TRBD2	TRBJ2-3	TGCGCCAGCAGCCAAGGCCTAGCGGGGGTCACAGATACGCAGTATTTT	CASSQGLAGVTDTQYF
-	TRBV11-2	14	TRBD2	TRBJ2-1	TGTGCCAGCAGGAGAGCGGGACCTGACAATGAGCAGTTCTTC	CASRRAGPDNEQFF
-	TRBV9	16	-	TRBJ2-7	TGTGCCAGCAGCGTATCCCCTGGGCGGGCAGGGAACGAGCAGTACTTC	CASSVSPGRAGNEQYF
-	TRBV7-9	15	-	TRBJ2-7	TGTGCCAGCAGCTTATTTCCTGACGGAGGCTACGAGCAGTACTTC	CASSLFPDGGYEQYF
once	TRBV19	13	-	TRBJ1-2	TGTGCCAGTAGTCCCAAAGCTAACTATGGCTACACCTTC	CASSPKANYGYTF
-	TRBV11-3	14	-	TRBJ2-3	TGTGCCAGCAGCCGGGACGGTAGCACAGATACGCAGTATTTT	CASSRDGSTDTQYF